The rows below give T cell receptor beta chains drawn from one sample of a study of T cell repertoires in cytomegalovirus infection. TCRdb used MiXCR to reprocess the reads, holding one entry per CDR3 protein. The sample has approximately 910,000 distinct CDR3 sequences, under 40% seen once. These receptors' antigens are unknown. Sequencing used cultured CD8+ T cells from PBMCs, obtained from culture after CMV antigen stimulation. The receptors come from a human donor in good health (CMV status not recorded). Some clones in this sample may be carry-over from other donors' samples. The CDR3 runs from the conserved cysteine through the conserved F or W. A D gene is named only where the DNA matches it firmly. Size tells how often a clone was seen (once, few, many) or the class of an expanded clone, and some rows leave it out.

d_call: .; v_call: TRBV2; j_call: TRBJ2-3; clone_size: few; cdr3_nt: TGTGCCAGCAGTGAAGCTGCCTTCGAGACCACAGATACGCAGTATTTT; cdr3_aa: CASSEAAFETTDTQYF
d_call: .; v_call: TRBV4-1; j_call: TRBJ2-2; clone_size: once; cdr3_nt: TGCGCCAGCAGCCAAGAGACGGGTGGGGGGGAGCTGTTTTTT; cdr3_aa: CASSQETGGGELFF
d_call: TRBD2; v_call: TRBV11-3; j_call: TRBJ2-3; clone_size: .; cdr3_nt: TGTGCCAGCAGCCCGCATCGACTAGCGGGGGGCCCAGATACGCAGTATTTT; cdr3_aa: CASSPHRLAGGPDTQYF
d_call: .; v_call: TRBV4-1; j_call: TRBJ2-5; clone_size: .; cdr3_nt: TGCGCCAGCAGCCGAGGACACCCGCAAGAGACCCAGTACTTC; cdr3_aa: CASSRGHPQETQYF
d_call: .; v_call: TRBV4-1; j_call: TRBJ2-1; clone_size: .; cdr3_nt: TGCGCCAGCAGCCAGGGACCCGCGACGTATGAGCAGTTCTTC; cdr3_aa: CASSQGPATYEQFF
d_call: .; v_call: TRBV7-4; j_call: TRBJ1-1; clone_size: once; cdr3_nt: TGTGCCAGCAGCTTACAGGGGTGGGACACTGAAGCTTTCTTT; cdr3_aa: CASSLQGWDTEAFF
d_call: .; v_call: TRBV18; j_call: TRBJ2-1; clone_size: .; cdr3_nt: TGTGCCAGCTCATCCTACAAGTACAATGAGCAGTTCTTC; cdr3_aa: CASSSYKYNEQFF
d_call: .; v_call: TRBV18; j_call: TRBJ1-1; clone_size: .; cdr3_nt: TGTGCCAGCTCAACAAACAGGGAAAGGAACACTGAAGCTTTCTTT; cdr3_aa: CASSTNRERNTEAFF
d_call: TRBD2; v_call: TRBV10-3; j_call: TRBJ2-5; clone_size: few; cdr3_nt: TGTGCCATCAGTGATTTTGACAAGCGGGGAAAAGAGACCCAGTACTTC; cdr3_aa: CAISDFDKRGKETQYF
d_call: TRBD1; v_call: TRBV19; j_call: TRBJ1-5; clone_size: few; cdr3_nt: TGTGCCAGTAGTATTGAGGGGGCTAGCAATCAGCCCCAGCATTTT; cdr3_aa: CASSIEGASNQPQHF
d_call: .; v_call: TRBV27; j_call: TRBJ2-1; clone_size: once; cdr3_nt: TGTGCCAGCAGTTTAAATACCTGGACAGTATACAATGAGCAGTTCTTC; cdr3_aa: CASSLNTWTVYNEQFF
d_call: TRBD2; v_call: TRBV7-2; j_call: TRBJ2-1; clone_size: many; cdr3_nt: TGTGCCAGCAGCTTAGGTCGGGGGGGGGTGACCTACAATGAGCAGTTCTTC; cdr3_aa: CASSLGRGGVTYNEQFF
d_call: .; v_call: TRBV27; j_call: TRBJ2-1; clone_size: .; cdr3_nt: TGTGCCAGCAGTCGACATCCGAGCTCCTACAATGAGCAGTTCTTC; cdr3_aa: CASSRHPSSYNEQFF
d_call: .; v_call: TRBV6-2/TRBV6-3; j_call: TRBJ1-1; clone_size: .; cdr3_nt: TGTGCCAGCAACCCCCGAGGGAACACTGAAGCTTTCTTT; cdr3_aa: CASNPRGNTEAFF
d_call: .; v_call: TRBV6-1; j_call: TRBJ1-6; clone_size: .; cdr3_nt: TGTGCCAGCAGTTACATGACGGGGGACTCCTATAATTCACCCCTCCACTTT; cdr3_aa: CASSYMTGDSYNSPLHF
d_call: .; v_call: TRBV3-1; j_call: TRBJ2-5; clone_size: .; cdr3_nt: TGTGCCAGCAGCCTACCGGGAGCCGGTCAAGAGACCCAGTACTTC; cdr3_aa: CASSLPGAGQETQYF
d_call: .; v_call: TRBV20-1; j_call: TRBJ1-5; clone_size: once; cdr3_nt: TGCAGTGCCCTAGACACGTCGTTTAGCAATCAGCCCCAGCATTTT; cdr3_aa: CSALDTSFSNQPQHF
d_call: .; v_call: TRBV19; j_call: TRBJ2-1; clone_size: few; cdr3_nt: TGTGCCAGTAGTATAGATGGTCGCGGTAATGAGCAGTTCTTC; cdr3_aa: CASSIDGRGNEQFF
d_call: .; v_call: TRBV3-1; j_call: TRBJ1-3; clone_size: .; cdr3_nt: TGTGCCAGCAGCCAGGGGACCACCTCTGGAAACACCATATATTTT; cdr3_aa: CASSQGTTSGNTIYF
d_call: .; v_call: TRBV7-9; j_call: TRBJ2-7; clone_size: few; cdr3_nt: TGTGCCAGCAGCTCCTCGGACCCACCGCGCTACGAGCAGTACTTC; cdr3_aa: CASSSSDPPRYEQYF
d_call: .; v_call: TRBV19; j_call: TRBJ1-1; clone_size: .; cdr3_nt: TGTGCCAGTAATTCGTTGCAGGGCACTGAAGCTTTCTTT; cdr3_aa: CASNSLQGTEAFF
d_call: .; v_call: TRBV6-1; j_call: TRBJ1-5; clone_size: many; cdr3_nt: TGTGCCAGCAGCCCTTTCCTGAGCCAGCCCCAGCATTTT; cdr3_aa: CASSPFLSQPQHF
d_call: .; v_call: TRBV9; j_call: TRBJ1-1; clone_size: .; cdr3_nt: TGTGCCAGCAAAGTCCAGAAGATGAACACTGAAGCTTTCTTT; cdr3_aa: CASKVQKMNTEAFF
d_call: .; v_call: TRBV4-1; j_call: TRBJ1-2; clone_size: .; cdr3_nt: TGCGCCAGCAGCCCTCTGCCGGGGGGGATGCAGAACGATGGCTACACCTTC; cdr3_aa: CASSPLPGGMQNDGYTF
d_call: TRBD2; v_call: TRBV9; j_call: TRBJ2-7; clone_size: .; cdr3_nt: TGTGCCAGCAGCACAGGTAGCGGGACCCCCTACGAGCAGTACTTC; cdr3_aa: CASSTGSGTPYEQYF
d_call: TRBD1; v_call: TRBV7-9; j_call: TRBJ2-4; clone_size: .; cdr3_nt: TGTGCCAGCAGCTTAGAGGTAGACAGGGTCAAAAACATTCAGTACTTC; cdr3_aa: CASSLEVDRVKNIQYF
d_call: TRBD1; v_call: TRBV10-3; j_call: TRBJ1-4; clone_size: .; cdr3_nt: TGTGCCATCAGTCCCGGACAGGCAGCCCTTAATGAAAAACTGTTTTTT; cdr3_aa: CAISPGQAALNEKLFF
d_call: .; v_call: TRBV10-3; j_call: TRBJ1-2; clone_size: few; cdr3_nt: TGTGCCATCAGTGAGTCGCTGGACTTATATGGCTACACCTTC; cdr3_aa: CAISESLDLYGYTF
d_call: .; v_call: TRBV5-6; j_call: TRBJ2-4; clone_size: .; cdr3_nt: TGTGCCAGCAGGCAGGGTGGTATTCAGTACTTC; cdr3_aa: CASRQGGIQYF
d_call: TRBD1; v_call: TRBV6-1; j_call: TRBJ2-1; clone_size: .; cdr3_nt: TGTGCCAGCAGTGAAGCTGGGACAGGGGACAATGAGCAGTTCTTC; cdr3_aa: CASSEAGTGDNEQFF
d_call: .; v_call: TRBV6-2/TRBV6-3; j_call: TRBJ2-1; clone_size: few; cdr3_nt: TGTGCCAGCATACGAGAGTCGAGAGCCTGGGAATCCTACAATGAGCAGTTCTTC; cdr3_aa: CASIRESRAWESYNEQFF
d_call: TRBD2; v_call: TRBV19; j_call: TRBJ2-7; clone_size: .; cdr3_nt: TGTGTCAGTAGTAGGGAGGGTTCCTACGAGCAGTACTTC; cdr3_aa: CVSSREGSYEQYF
d_call: TRBD2; v_call: TRBV7-2; j_call: TRBJ2-5; clone_size: many; cdr3_nt: TGTGCCAGCAGCAGCTTAGCGGGGGGGCCTGAGACCCAGTACTTC; cdr3_aa: CASSSLAGGPETQYF
d_call: .; v_call: TRBV12-3/TRBV12-4; j_call: TRBJ2-3; clone_size: many; cdr3_nt: TGTGCCAGCAGCTTGACAGATACGCAGTATTTT; cdr3_aa: CASSLTDTQYF
d_call: TRBD1; v_call: TRBV19; j_call: TRBJ1-1; clone_size: .; cdr3_nt: TGTGCCAGTAGTATAGGGGACAGCATGAACACTGAAGCTTTCTTT; cdr3_aa: CASSIGDSMNTEAFF
d_call: TRBD1; v_call: TRBV2; j_call: TRBJ1-3; clone_size: .; cdr3_nt: TGTGCCAGCAGTGACCTTGGACAGGACTCTGGAAACACCATATATTTT; cdr3_aa: CASSDLGQDSGNTIYF
d_call: .; v_call: TRBV6-6; j_call: TRBJ2-1; clone_size: few; cdr3_nt: TGTGCCAGCAGTTACCCGAGCAGGGCCTCCTACAATGAGCAGTTCTTC; cdr3_aa: CASSYPSRASYNEQFF